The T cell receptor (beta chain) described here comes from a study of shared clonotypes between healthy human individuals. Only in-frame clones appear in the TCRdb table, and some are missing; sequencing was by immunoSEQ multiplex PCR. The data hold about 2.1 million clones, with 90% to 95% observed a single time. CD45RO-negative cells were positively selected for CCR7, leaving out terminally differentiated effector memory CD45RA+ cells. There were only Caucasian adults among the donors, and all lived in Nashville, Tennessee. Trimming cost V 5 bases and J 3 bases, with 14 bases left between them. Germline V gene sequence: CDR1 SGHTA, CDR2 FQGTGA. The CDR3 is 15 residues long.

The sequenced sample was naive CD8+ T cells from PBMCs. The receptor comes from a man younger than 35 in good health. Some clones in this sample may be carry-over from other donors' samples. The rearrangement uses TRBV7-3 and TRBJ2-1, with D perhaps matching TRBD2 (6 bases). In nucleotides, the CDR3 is TGTGCCAGCAGCAAACAGGCGGAGGGCTACAATGAGCAGTTCTTC. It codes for CASSKQAEGYNEQFF.